This T cell receptor (beta chain) was sequenced in a study of identical twins. TCRdb ran MiXCR on the 5' RACE reads and lists one entry per CDR3 protein. The sample consists of around 1.7 million distinct CDR3 sequences, around a third of them appearing once. CDR3 size: 14 residues. The germline V gene encodes CDR1 MGHRA and CDR2 YSYEKL. This clonotype was recorded a few times. Sequencing input: cord blood. This chain uses TRBV4-1 with TRBJ2-5; maybe TRBD2 (5 bases). The tail of the sequence fits TRBJ2-7 better, so the J call may be wrong. This TCR derives from a newborn girl in good health. The CDR3, as DNA: TGCGCCAGCAGCCAAGATTTGTCGGCGGGCGAGCAGTACTTC. This translates into CASSQDLSAGEQYF.